This T cell receptor beta chain was sequenced for a study of control samples from healthy donors and cancer patients. Repertoires were generated with immunoSEQ multiplex PCR, while TCRdb's copy carries only in-frame clones and drops some. The table has approximately 100,000 clones, roughly four fifths seen once. Trimming took 2 bases from V and 1 from J, leaving 14 bases between them. CDR1 PRHDT and CDR2 FYEKMQ come from the germline V gene (reference sequence). The CDR3 is made up of 17 amino acids. The genes are TRBV13 and TRBJ2-2, with D possibly matching TRBD2 (6 bases). The sequencing input was blood. The sequence came from a man between 60 and 75 years old in good health. The CDR3 DNA sequence: TGTGCCAGCAGCTTATCTGGAGGGATAGTGAACACCGGGGAGCTGTTTTTT. It is translated as CASSLSGGIVNTGELFF.